This TCR beta chain was sequenced for a study of PD-1 blockade in classical Hodgkin lymphoma. Study-wide results and caveats: Patients newly diagnosed and complete responders had comparable baseline diversity. When set against healthy donors, newly diagnosed patients were reported to show lower baseline TCR diversity. The repertoire differences lack a defined cause, possibly disease activity or prior therapy. Nivolumab initiation under 1 year post-ASCT meant exclusion.

The length of the CDR3 is 14 residues. Produced via immunoSEQ multiplex PCR; TCRdb's table is partial and in-frame only. The sample holds some 31,000 clones, about 76% seen once. All trial patients relapsed after autologous stem cell transplantation. As concerns this clone: Its specificity is not known.

The receptor comes from a human donor with classical Hodgkin lymphoma. V usage is TRBV21-1 and J usage is TRBJ1-2. TRBV21-1 is assigned pseudogene status. The specimen was peripheral blood mononuclear cells (PBMCs), collected before the second cycle of nivolumab. DNA of the CDR3: TGTGCCAGCAGCAAAGCGGGGACCAACTATGGCTACACCTTC. Translation: CASSKAGTNYGYTF.